What follows are 17 T cell receptor beta chains derived from one specimen sequenced in a study of cytomegalovirus exposure and HLA in healthy donors. Clones were sequenced by immunoSEQ multiplex PCR, and TCRdb holds only the in-frame ones, with some missing. The sample has about 280,000 clones; over 75% are singletons. The sample was PBMCs. These receptors came from a woman younger than 35 in good health and CMV-seronegative.

CDR3 DNA: TGTGCCAGCAGCTTAAAGCCCCAACTAGCGGGAGGGCCCAATGAGCAGTTCTTC. It encodes CASSLKPQLAGGPNEQFF. This rearrangement joins TRBV7-3 to TRBJ2-1, with 13 bases that match TRBD2. Germline values: CDR1 SGHTA, CDR2 FQGTGA. Trimming at V came to 1 base and at J to 6 bases, leaving 9 bases not matched to a gene. The length of the CDR3 is 18 residues.

The chain couples TRBV6-5 to TRBJ1-3, with D tentatively TRBD1 (5 bases). The CDR3 is made up of 14 amino acids. V lost 5 bases, J lost 2 bases, and 10 bases lay in between. CDR1 and CDR2 from the germline V gene are MNHEY and SVGAGI. This CDR3 reads CASSVGQTGNTIYF. The DNA for the CDR3 is TGTGCCAGCAGTGTAGGACAAACTGGAAACACCATATATTTT.

V and J are TRBV6-1 and TRBJ2-2, with TRBD1 matching 7 bases. This CDR3 is built from 14 residues. The V gene's germline CDR1 is MNHNS and CDR2 SASEGT. V was clipped by 8 bases and J by 0 bases; unmatched bases: 3. The CDR3 region is CASGDSPNTGELFF. The CDR3 nucleotides read TGTGCCAGCGGGGACAGCCCGAACACCGGGGAGCTGTTTTTT.

This chain links TRBV13 with TRBJ2-5; 8 bases match TRBD1. CDR1 PRHDT and CDR2 FYEKMQ come from the germline V gene (reference sequence). The V gene end was trimmed by 5 bases and the J gene end by 1 base; junction bases not matched to a gene: 12. CDR3 length equals 17 residues. The CDR3 coding sequence is TGTGCCAGCAGCGCCCGAAGGGAGGACAGGGCCCAAGAGACCCAGTACTTC. Translation gives CASSARREDRAQETQYF.

V usage is TRBV5-8 and J usage is TRBJ2-3; D gene uncertain. V was clipped by 2 bases and J by 3 bases, with 4 bases between them. This CDR3 spans 12 amino acids. Per germline, CDR1 SGHTS and CDR2 YDEGEE. The CDR3 is CASSFITDTQYF. The DNA for the CDR3 is TGTGCCAGCAGCTTCATTACAGATACGCAGTATTTT.

This chain connects TRBV19 to TRBJ2-7; D is uncertain. Germline V CDR1 and CDR2: LNHDA, SQIVND (reference sequence). Trimming removed 6 bases from V and 4 bases from J, with 7 bases in between. The CDR3 has 11 amino acids. The CDR3 region has the DNA TGTGCCAGTAGAGCAGGATACGAGCAGTACTTC. Encoded protein: CASRAGYEQYF. The whole variable domain, remainder taken from reference TRBV19 and TRBJ2-7, is DGGITQSPKYLFRKEGQNVTLSCEQNLNHDAMYWYRQDPGQGLRLIYYSQIVNDFQKGDIAEGYSVSREKKESFPLTVTSAQKNPTAFYLCASRAGYEQYFGPGTRLTVT.

The chain has TRBV5-1 and TRBJ2-7; TRBD1 aligns across 9 bases. Germline CDR1 reads SGHRS; CDR2 reads YFSETQ. This CDR3 spans 20 amino acids. The V and J ends lost 6 bases and 3 bases, in that order; junction bases with no gene match: 25. The CDR3 coding sequence is TGCGCCAGCAAACTCGGTCCCGGGACAGGGTACGGGCGGGGAGACTACGAGCAGTACTTC. As protein: CASKLGPGTGYGRGDYEQYF.

The chain joins TRBV27 to TRBJ2-1, with TRBD2 as a possible D gene (7 bases). Per germline, CDR1 MNHEY and CDR2 SMNVEV (reference sequence). Between the trimmed V and J ends, which lost 3 bases and 4 bases, there was a span of 13 bases. The CDR3 has 15 residues. The CDR3 coding sequence is TGTGCCAGCAGTTTCGGCGGGGGCGGATACAATGAGCAGTTCTTC. Protein sequence: CASSFGGGGYNEQFF.

The chain has TRBV15 and TRBJ2-1, with 7 nucleotides matching TRBD2. There are 15 residues in the CDR3. Germline-derived CDR1 and CDR2 are LNHNV and YYDKDF (reference sequence). The J segment lost 7 bases and the V segment lost 1 base, leaving 7 bases of the junction unmatched. The CDR3 spells CATSRGMGGSNEQFF. CDR3 in DNA: TGTGCCACCAGCAGAGGTATGGGAGGGTCGAATGAGCAGTTCTTC.

The chain recombines TRBV6-1 with TRBJ1-1, with 7 nucleotides matching TRBD1. The CDR3 has 17 amino acids. Germline loops: CDR1 MNHNS, CDR2 SASEGT. The V and J ends lost 2 bases and 2 bases, in that order; junction bases with no gene match: 11. The CDR3 sequence: CASSETLDRVFNTEAFF. As DNA, the CDR3 is TGTGCCAGCAGTGAAACCCTCGACAGGGTGTTTAACACTGAAGCTTTCTTT.

The chain links TRBV7-2 to TRBJ2-3; 7 bases are shared with TRBD2. Trimming at V came to 6 bases and at J to 6 bases, leaving 15 bases not matched to a gene. Germline V CDR1 and CDR2: SGHTA, FQGNSA. CDR3 length: 16 residues. The CDR3 here is CASRQTTGTTSDTQYF. CDR3 DNA sequence: TGTGCCAGCAGGCAAACCACCGGGACTACCTCGGATACGCAGTATTTT.

This clone was seen just once. The rearrangement joins TRBV5-1 to TRBJ1-1; 8 nucleotides agree with TRBD1. V lost 0 bases, J lost 6 bases, and 7 bases stayed unmatched. Germline assignment: CDR1 SGHRS and CDR2 YFSETQ. The CDR3 totals 15 residues. CDR3: CASSLGTGGVSEAFF. CDR3 in DNA: TGCGCCAGCAGCTTGGGCACAGGGGGGGTCTCTGAAGCTTTCTTT.

A single count supports this clone. V is TRBV28 and J is TRBJ2-7; TRBD2 might be the D (5 bases). With 1 base removed from V and 4 bases from J, the gap between germline ends came to 14 bases. Germline CDR1 MDHEN, CDR2 SYDVKM. The length of the CDR3 is 15 residues. The CDR3 DNA follows: TGTGCCAGCAGTTTATCATTCGTTGGCGGGTACGAGCAGTACTTC. It translates to CASSLSFVGGYEQYF.

As concerns this clone: This same CDR3 is encoded by further DNA sequences in the sample. This rearrangement joins TRBV30 to TRBJ1-2; D possibly corresponds to TRBD1 (5 bases). The V gene's germline CDR1 is GTSNPN and CDR2 SVGIG (reference sequence). This CDR3 has 12 residues. V was cut by 1 base and J by 4 bases, with 7 bases left in between. The CDR3 DNA is TGTGCCTGGAGTGGCAGGGTCTATGGCTACACCTTC. As protein: CAWSGRVYGYTF.

This clone was found once. This CDR3 is CAWSRGTGGAELFF. Written as DNA, the CDR3 is TGTGCCTGGAGTCGAGGGACAGGGGGCGCGGAGCTGTTTTTT. V and J are TRBV30 and TRBJ1-4, with TRBD1 matching 12 bases. The J call may be faulty, since TRBJ2-2 better matches the DNA end. The CDR3 extends over 14 amino acids. Germline CDR1 is GTSNPN and CDR2 is SVGIG (reference sequence).

The J gene is TRBJ2-3, the V gene TRBV19; the D is unclear. Germline assignment: CDR1 LNHDA and CDR2 SQIVND (reference sequence). The CDR3 covers 15 residues. Trimming took off 4 bases at V and 0 bases at J, with 11 bases between the two ends. The CDR3 DNA follows: TGTGCCAGTAGTACTTTGCGGATGAGCACAGATACGCAGTATTTT. Translated: CASSTLRMSTDTQYF.

The chain has TRBV27 and TRBJ1-1; no reliable D call. V lost 1 base and J lost 2, with 17 bases in between. CDR3 size: 17 residues. In germline, CDR1 is MNHEY, CDR2 SMNVEV (reference sequence). The DNA for the CDR3 is TGTGCCAGCAGTTTATTGCTGGGTTCGAGGGTAAACACTGAAGCTTTCTTT. Translating it yields CASSLLLGSRVNTEAFF.